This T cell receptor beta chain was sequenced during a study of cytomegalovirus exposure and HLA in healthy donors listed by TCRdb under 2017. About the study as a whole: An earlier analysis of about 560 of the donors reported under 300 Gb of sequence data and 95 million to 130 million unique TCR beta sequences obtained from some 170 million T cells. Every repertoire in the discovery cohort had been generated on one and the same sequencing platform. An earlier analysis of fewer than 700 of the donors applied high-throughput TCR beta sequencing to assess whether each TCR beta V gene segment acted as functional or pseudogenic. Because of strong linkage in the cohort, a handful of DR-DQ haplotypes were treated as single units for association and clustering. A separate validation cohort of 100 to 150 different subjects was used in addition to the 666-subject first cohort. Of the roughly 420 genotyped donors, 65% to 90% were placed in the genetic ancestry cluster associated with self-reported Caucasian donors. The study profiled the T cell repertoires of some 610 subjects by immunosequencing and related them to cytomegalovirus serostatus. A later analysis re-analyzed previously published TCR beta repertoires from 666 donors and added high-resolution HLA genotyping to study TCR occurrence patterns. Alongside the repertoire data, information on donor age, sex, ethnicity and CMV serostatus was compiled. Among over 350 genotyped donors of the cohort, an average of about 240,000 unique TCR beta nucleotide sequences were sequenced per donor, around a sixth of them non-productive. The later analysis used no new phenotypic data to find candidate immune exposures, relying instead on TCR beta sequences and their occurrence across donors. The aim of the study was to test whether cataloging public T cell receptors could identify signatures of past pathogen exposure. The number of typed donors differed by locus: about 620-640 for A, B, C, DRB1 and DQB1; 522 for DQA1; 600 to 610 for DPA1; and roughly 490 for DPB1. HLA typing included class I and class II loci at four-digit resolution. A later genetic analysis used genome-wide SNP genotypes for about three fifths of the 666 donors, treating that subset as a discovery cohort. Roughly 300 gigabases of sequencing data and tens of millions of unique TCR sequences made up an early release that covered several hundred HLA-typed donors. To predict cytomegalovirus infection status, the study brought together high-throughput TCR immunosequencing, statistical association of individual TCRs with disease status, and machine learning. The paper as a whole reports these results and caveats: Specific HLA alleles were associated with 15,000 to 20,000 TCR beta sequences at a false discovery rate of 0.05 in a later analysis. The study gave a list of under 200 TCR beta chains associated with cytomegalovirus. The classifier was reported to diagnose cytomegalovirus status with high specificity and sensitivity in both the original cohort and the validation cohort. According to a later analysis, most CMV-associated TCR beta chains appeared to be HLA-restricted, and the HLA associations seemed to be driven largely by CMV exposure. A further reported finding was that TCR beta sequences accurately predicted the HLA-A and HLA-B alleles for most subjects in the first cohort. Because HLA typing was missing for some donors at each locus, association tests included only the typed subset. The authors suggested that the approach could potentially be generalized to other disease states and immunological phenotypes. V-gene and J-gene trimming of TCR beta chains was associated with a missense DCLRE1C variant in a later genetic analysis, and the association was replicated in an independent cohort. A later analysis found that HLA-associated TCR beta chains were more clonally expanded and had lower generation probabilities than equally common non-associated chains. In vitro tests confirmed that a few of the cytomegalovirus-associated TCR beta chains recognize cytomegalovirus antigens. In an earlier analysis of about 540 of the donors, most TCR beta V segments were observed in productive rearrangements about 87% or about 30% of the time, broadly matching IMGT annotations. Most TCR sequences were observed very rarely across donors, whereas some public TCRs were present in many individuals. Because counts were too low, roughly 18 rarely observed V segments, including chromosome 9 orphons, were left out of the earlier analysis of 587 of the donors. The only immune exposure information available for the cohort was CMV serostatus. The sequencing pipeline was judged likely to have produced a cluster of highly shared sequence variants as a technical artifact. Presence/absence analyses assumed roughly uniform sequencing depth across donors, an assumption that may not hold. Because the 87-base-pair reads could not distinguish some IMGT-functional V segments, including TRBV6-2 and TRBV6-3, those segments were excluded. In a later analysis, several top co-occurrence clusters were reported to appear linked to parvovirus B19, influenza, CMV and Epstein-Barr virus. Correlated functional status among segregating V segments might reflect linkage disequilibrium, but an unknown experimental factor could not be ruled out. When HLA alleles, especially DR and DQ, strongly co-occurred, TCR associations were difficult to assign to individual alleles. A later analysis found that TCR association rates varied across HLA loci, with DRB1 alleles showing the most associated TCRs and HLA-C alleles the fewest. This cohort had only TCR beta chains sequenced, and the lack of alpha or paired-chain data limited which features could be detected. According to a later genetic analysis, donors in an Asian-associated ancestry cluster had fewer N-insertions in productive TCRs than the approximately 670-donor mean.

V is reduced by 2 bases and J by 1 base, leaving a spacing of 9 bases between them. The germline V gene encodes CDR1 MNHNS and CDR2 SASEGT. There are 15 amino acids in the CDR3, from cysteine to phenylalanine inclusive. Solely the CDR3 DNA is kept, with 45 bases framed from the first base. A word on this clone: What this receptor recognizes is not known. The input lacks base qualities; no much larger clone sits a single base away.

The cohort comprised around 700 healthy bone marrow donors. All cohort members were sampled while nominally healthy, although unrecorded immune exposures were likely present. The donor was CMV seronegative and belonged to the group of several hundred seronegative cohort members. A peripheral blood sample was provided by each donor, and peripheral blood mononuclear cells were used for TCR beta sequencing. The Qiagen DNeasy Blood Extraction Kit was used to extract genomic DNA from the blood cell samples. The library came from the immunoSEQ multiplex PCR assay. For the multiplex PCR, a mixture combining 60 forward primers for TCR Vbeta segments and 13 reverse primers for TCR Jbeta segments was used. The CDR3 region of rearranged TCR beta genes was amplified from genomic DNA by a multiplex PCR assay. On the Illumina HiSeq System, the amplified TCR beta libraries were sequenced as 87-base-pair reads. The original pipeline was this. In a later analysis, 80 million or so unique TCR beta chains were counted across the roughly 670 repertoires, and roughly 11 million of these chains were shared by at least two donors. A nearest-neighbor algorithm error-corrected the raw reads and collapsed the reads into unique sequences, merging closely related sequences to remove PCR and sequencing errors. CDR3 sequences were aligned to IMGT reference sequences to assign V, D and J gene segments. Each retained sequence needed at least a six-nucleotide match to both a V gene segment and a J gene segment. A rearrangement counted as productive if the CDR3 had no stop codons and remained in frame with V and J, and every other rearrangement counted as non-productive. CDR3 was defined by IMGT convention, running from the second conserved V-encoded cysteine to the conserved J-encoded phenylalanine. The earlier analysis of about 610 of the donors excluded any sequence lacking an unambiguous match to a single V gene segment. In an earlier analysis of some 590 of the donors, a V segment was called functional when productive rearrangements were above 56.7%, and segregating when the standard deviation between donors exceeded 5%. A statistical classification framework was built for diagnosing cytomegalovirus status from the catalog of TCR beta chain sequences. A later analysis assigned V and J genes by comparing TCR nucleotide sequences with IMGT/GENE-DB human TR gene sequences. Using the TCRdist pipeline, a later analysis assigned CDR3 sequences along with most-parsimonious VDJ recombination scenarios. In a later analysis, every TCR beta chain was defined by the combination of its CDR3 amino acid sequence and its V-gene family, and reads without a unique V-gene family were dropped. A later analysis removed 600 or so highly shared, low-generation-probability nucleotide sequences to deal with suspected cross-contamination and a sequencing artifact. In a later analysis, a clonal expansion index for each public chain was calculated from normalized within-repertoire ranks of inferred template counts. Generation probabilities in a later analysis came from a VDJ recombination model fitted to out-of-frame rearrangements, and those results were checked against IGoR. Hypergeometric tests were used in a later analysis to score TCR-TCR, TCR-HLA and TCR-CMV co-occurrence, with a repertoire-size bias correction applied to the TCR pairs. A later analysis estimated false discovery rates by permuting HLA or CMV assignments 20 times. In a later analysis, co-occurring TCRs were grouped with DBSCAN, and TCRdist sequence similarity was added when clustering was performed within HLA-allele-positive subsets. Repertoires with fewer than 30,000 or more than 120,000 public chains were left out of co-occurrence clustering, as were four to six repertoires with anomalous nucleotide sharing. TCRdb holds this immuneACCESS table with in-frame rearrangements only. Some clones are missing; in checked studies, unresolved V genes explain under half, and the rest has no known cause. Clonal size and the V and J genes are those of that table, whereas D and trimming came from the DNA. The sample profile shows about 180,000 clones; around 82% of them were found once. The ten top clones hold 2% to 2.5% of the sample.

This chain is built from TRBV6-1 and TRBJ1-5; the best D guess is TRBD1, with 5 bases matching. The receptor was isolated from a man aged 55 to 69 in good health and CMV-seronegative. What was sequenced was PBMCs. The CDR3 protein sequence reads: CASSEQGESNQPQHF. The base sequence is TGTGCCAGCAGTGAACAGGGCGAGAGCAATCAGCCCCAGCATTTT.